This T cell receptor beta chain stems from a study of naive and memory T cell subsets. Treatment indicated: skin biopsy from saline-injected control site (resident skin T cells). Unsorted total RNA, roughly 1 to 1,100 ng, was DNase treated before reverse transcription. Skin sites injected with saline were biopsied to capture resident skin T cells. This clonotype was seen at least ten times. The SP2 primer and nested alpha and beta constant region primers amplified ligated cDNA in four rounds. One entry per CDR3 protein, called by TCRdb with MiXCR from the UMI-ligation and nested PCR reads. The sample consists of thousands of distinct CDR3 sequences, around 4% of them appearing once. The source material was skin, sampled from a saline injection site in the skin. The source of this sequence is an adult in good health.

DNA of the CDR3: TGTGCCAGCAGCTTATGGCGGGAGGGTTGCGATGAGCAGTTCTTC. Protein sequence: CASSLWREGCDEQFF. This rearrangement joins TRBV7-9 to TRBJ2-1, with 9 nucleotides matching TRBD2. The CDR3 sequence is 15 residues long. Germline V lookup: CDR1 SEHNR, CDR2 FQNEAQ (reference sequence). J was trimmed by 8 bases and V by 2 bases; bases with no gene match: 7.